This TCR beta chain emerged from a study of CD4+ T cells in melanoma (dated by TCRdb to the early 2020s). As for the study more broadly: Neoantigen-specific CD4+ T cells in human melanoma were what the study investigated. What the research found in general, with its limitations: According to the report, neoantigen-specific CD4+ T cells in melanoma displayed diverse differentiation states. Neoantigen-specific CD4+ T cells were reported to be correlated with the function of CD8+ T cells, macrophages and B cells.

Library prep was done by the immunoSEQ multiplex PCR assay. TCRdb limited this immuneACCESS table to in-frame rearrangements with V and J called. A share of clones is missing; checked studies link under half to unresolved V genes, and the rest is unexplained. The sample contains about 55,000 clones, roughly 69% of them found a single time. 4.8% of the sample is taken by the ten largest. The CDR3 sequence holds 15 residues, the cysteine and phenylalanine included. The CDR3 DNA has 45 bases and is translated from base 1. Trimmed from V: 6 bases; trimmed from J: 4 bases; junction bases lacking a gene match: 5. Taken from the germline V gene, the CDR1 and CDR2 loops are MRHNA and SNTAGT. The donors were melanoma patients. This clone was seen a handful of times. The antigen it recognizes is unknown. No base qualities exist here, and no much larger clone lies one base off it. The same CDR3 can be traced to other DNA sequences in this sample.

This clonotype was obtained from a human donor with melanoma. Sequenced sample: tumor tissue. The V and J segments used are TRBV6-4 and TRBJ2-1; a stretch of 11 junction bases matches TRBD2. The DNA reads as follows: TGTGCCAGCAGCCCTAGGACTAGCGGGTACAATGAGCAGTTCTTC. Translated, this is CASSPRTSGYNEQFF.